The next 13 T cell receptor beta chains were all read from a single sample in a study of cytomegalovirus exposure and HLA in healthy donors. PCR amplification relied on 60 Vbeta primers (plus 13 Jbeta primers). TCRdb's copy holds only in-frame clones and misses some; the assay was immunoSEQ multiplex PCR. The sample consists of 150,000 to 200,000 clones, around 81% of them appearing once. What was sequenced was PBMCs. The receptors come from a man aged 18 to 30 in good health and CMV-seronegative.

The gene calls are TRBV5-5 and TRBJ2-3, with 8 bases matching TRBD1. Per germline, CDR1 SGHKS and CDR2 YYEKEE (reference sequence). This CDR3 has 14 amino acids. V lost 4 bases to trimming and J lost 2 bases; unmatched junction nucleotides: 3. This CDR3 reads CASSPGQDTDTQYF. The CDR3 nucleotides read TGTGCCAGCAGCCCGGGACAGGACACAGATACGCAGTATTTT.

This chain links TRBV7-6 with TRBJ2-5, with 7 bases fitting TRBD1. V lost 1 base to trimming and J lost 2 bases; unmatched junction nucleotides: 7. Per the germline V gene, CDR1 is SGHVS and CDR2 is FNYEAQ. CDR3 length: 16 residues. In DNA, the CDR3 is TGTGCCAGCAGCTTAGAACCGGGACAGTCACAAGAGACCCAGTACTTC. It encodes CASSLEPGQSQETQYF.

The V and J genes are TRBV5-1 and TRBJ1-2; 7 nucleotides agree with TRBD1. Trimming took 9 bases from V and 2 from J; bases not matched to a gene: 4. In germline, CDR1 is SGHRS, CDR2 YFSETQ. The CDR3 covers 12 residues. CDR3: CANRQGNYGYTF. In DNA form, the CDR3 reads TGCGCCAACCGACAGGGAAACTATGGCTACACCTTC.

The chain combines TRBV19 with TRBJ2-3, with 7 bases fitting TRBD2. V dropped 1 base and J dropped 2; count of bases not matched to a gene: 6. Germline assignment: CDR1 LNHDA and CDR2 SQIVND (reference sequence). CDR3 length: 16 amino acids. The CDR3 nucleotides are TGTGCCAGTAGTATAGGGCTAGCGGCATACACAGATACGCAGTATTTT. Protein: CASSIGLAAYTDTQYF.

The CDR3 DNA is TGTGCCAGCAGCTCCCGGTCGGGAGGGATCTATGGCTACACCTTC. Translation: CASSSRSGGIYGYTF. The V call is TRBV7-8, the J call TRBJ1-2; unclear D gene. The V end was cut by 4 bases, the J end by 4 bases, with 16 bases between. Germline lookup yields CDR1 SGHVS and CDR2 FQNEAQ. CDR3 length: 15 amino acids.

The chain recombines TRBV7-2 with TRBJ2-5; TRBD2 matches at 11 bases. Germline V gives CDR1 SGHTA, CDR2 FQGNSA. The CDR3 loop spans 17 amino acids. V lost 2 bases, J lost 0 bases, and 5 bases stayed unmatched. The CDR3 reads CASSLIVGLADQETQYF. CDR3 sequence (DNA): TGTGCCAGCAGCTTAATCGTGGGACTAGCGGACCAAGAGACCCAGTACTTC.

The chain links TRBV5-1 to TRBJ1-1; D possibly corresponds to TRBD1 (6 bases). This CDR3 is 15 amino acids long. The germline V gene encodes CDR1 SGHRS and CDR2 YFSETQ. V was cut by 4 bases and J by 2 bases, with 15 bases left in between. DNA of the CDR3: TGCGCCAGCAGCCAACAACGACAGGCAAACACTGAAGCTTTCTTT. Translation: CASSQQRQANTEAFF.

V is TRBV28 and J is TRBJ1-1, with D tentatively TRBD1 (6 bases). CDR1 and CDR2 (germline): MDHEN, SYDVKM. V lost 6 bases, J lost 4 bases, and 18 bases lay in between. The CDR3 runs 15 residues. CDR3 nucleotides: TGTGCCAGCAGAAAAAAGGGGAGGGGGATCACTGAAGCTTTCTTT. Its protein product is CASRKKGRGITEAFF.

This chain connects TRBV7-3 to TRBJ2-3, with 10 bases fitting TRBD2. The trim removed 5 bases at V and 4 bases at J, leaving 6 bases unmatched. Germline V gene data show CDR1 as SGHTA and CDR2 as FQGTGA. The CDR3 runs to 15 residues. CDR3 sequence (DNA): TGTGCCAGCAGCCAACTAGCGGGATGGGCAGATACGCAGTATTTT. Amino acids: CASSQLAGWADTQYF. Full variable domain (outside the CDR3, taken from reference TRBV7-3 and TRBJ2-3): GAGVSQTPSNKVTEKGKYVELRCDPISGHTALYWYRQSLGQGPEFLIYFQGTGAADDSGLPNDRFFAVRPEGSVSTLKIQRTERGDSAVYLCASSQLAGWADTQYFGPGTRLTVL.

This clone was recorded once. The chain links TRBV7-2 to TRBJ1-4; D gene unclear. Germline V gives CDR1 SGHTA, CDR2 FQGNSA. This CDR3 has 16 amino acids. Between the trimmed V and J ends, which lost 5 bases and 8 bases, there was a span of 21 bases. This CDR3 is CASSPRSSPMSEKLFF. DNA of the CDR3: TGTGCCAGCAGCCCTAGAAGTTCCCCAATGAGCGAAAAACTGTTTTTT.

The chain employs TRBV28 and TRBJ1-4, with 7 bases lining up with TRBD1. Germline V CDR1 and CDR2: MDHEN, SYDVKM. The J segment lost 4 bases and the V segment lost 7 bases, leaving 9 bases of the junction unmatched. This CDR3 region has 15 residues. The CDR3 coding sequence is TGTGCCAGCACCCCGATGGACAGGTTTAATGAAAAACTGTTTTTT. Translating gives CASTPMDRFNEKLFF.

This clone has only a few counts. The rearrangement joins TRBV9 to TRBJ2-7; TRBD2 is a possible D gene (5 bases). The CDR3 is 15 residues long. With 0 bases removed from V and 5 bases from J, the gap between germline ends came to 15 bases. The germline V gene encodes CDR1 SGDLS and CDR2 YYNGEE. CDR3 sequence reads: CASSVEPGSSNEQYF. DNA of the CDR3: TGTGCCAGCAGCGTAGAACCGGGGAGTTCCAACGAGCAGTACTTC.

A remark on this clone: Sequence at one end of the junction differs from germline and may be a read error. V gene TRBV7-9 combines with J gene TRBJ2-7; the match to TRBD2 covers 7 bases. Germline V lookup: CDR1 SEHNR, CDR2 FQNEAQ (reference sequence). The length of the CDR3 is 16 residues. CDR3 protein: CSSSSPPLAASYEQYF. The CDR3 bases are TGTTCCAGCAGCTCCCCGCCTCTAGCGGCATCCTACGAGCAGTACTTC.